This T cell receptor beta chain came from a study of neurological immune-mediated disorders. General observations from the study: Phylogenetic grouping assigned the repertoires of 18 of 34 multiple sclerosis patients to a single related-CDR3 cluster, representing a possible signature. Healthy controls had more TCR clonal expansion than multiple sclerosis, which showed the least, whereas HTLV-1-associated myelopathy showed the most.

At least ten counts were recorded for this clonotype. The antigen is undetermined. TCRdb independently ran MiXCR on the 5' RACE reads; one entry per CDR3 protein. The sample shows 55,000 to 75,000 distinct CDR3 sequences, roughly 5% of them seen only once. This receptor was identified in a woman aged 30 to 39 with multiple sclerosis. Sequences were obtained from PBMCs.

The chain's CDR3 is CASSVERGGYNEQFF. The CDR3 bases are TGTGCCAGCAGCGTAGAGCGGGGGGGTTACAATGAGCAGTTCTTC. The gene calls are TRBV9 and TRBJ2-1; TRBD2 matches at 10 bases. This CDR3 is built from 15 residues. The J segment lost 4 bases and the V segment lost 0 bases, leaving 1 base of the junction unmatched. CDR1 is SGDLS, CDR2 YYNGEE, per germline.